This T cell receptor beta chain originates from a study of T cells in Graves' hyperthyroidism and ophthalmopathy. Study outcomes and limitations: Within blood appeared most thyroid clonotypes that had expanded above 0.001.

This clonotype was picked up a small number of times. As yet, its antigen is unknown. The CDR3 has 13 residues. V was pared by 0 bases and J by 3 bases, with 2 bases between. The germline V gene has CDR1 LGHDT and CDR2 YNNKEL (reference sequence). What was amplified from RNA transcripts were TCR beta CDR3 regions. First-round RT-PCR targeting the TCR CDR3 was performed with the HTBI primer set. TCRdb processed the multiplex PCR reads anew with MiXCR; each CDR3 protein has one entry. The sample yields approximately 530,000 distinct CDR3 sequences, 16% seen once. The V gene is TRBV3-1, the J gene TRBJ2-2; D unclear. Sequenced material: blood. The source is a woman aged 18 to 35 with Graves' hyperthyroidism. CDR3 in DNA: TGTGCCAGCAGCCAAGAACACACCGGGGAGCTGTTTTTT. This gives the protein CASSQEHTGELFF.